This T cell receptor beta chain was retrieved from a study of cytomegalovirus exposure and HLA in healthy donors. Nominally healthy donors were sampled, though unrecorded immune exposures were likely. 13 Jbeta primers and 60 Vbeta primers were used for the PCR. Method: immunoSEQ multiplex PCR; TCRdb's copy keeps in-frame clones and lacks some. The table includes around 120,000 clones, roughly 70% detected once. Between the trimmed V and J ends, which lost 0 bases and 2 bases, there was a span of 11 bases. Germline lookup yields CDR1 SGDLS and CDR2 YYNGEE. This CDR3 contains 15 residues. On this clone: Other nucleotide sequences in the sample specify the same CDR3.

This clonotype originated in a woman aged 18-35 years in good health and CMV-seronegative. V is TRBV9 and J is TRBJ1-2, with a tentative D call TRBD1 (5 bases). The sequenced material came from PBMCs. The CDR3 bases are TGTGCCAGCAGCGTAGAGGCAGGGCTCAACTATGGCTACACCTTC. Encoded protein: CASSVEAGLNYGYTF.